These 10 T cell receptor beta chains originate from one sample sequenced in a study of CD8+ T cells in alopecia areata. cDNA prepared by RNA extraction and subsequent reverse transcription served as the template for sequencing. Data came from immunoSEQ multiplex PCR; TCRdb stores just in-frame clones and leaves some out. This sample has about 7,400 clones, with roughly 67% found just once. Sample treatment: oral pan-JAK inhibitor, 5-10 mg twice daily. The study team obtained lesional scalp punch biopsies and peripheral blood from alopecia areata patients. Sequenced here: skin, sampled at week 4, from a patient treated with tofacitinib. These receptors originate from a human donor with alopecia areata.

Here the CDR3 reads CASSEYARATQYF. CDR3 sequence (DNA): TGTGCCAGCAGTGAATACGCCAGGGCTACGCAGTATTTT. The V gene is TRBV6-1, the J gene TRBJ2-3; perhaps TRBD1 as D (5 bases). CDR1 and CDR2 (germline): MNHNS, SASEGT. There are 13 residues in the CDR3. The V and J ends lost 2 bases and 8 bases respectively, with 11 bases between them.

The chain couples TRBV18 to TRBJ2-7; 8 nucleotides line up with TRBD1. Per germline, CDR1 KGHSH and CDR2 LQKENI. This CDR3 contains 16 residues. V lost 2 bases, J lost 2 bases, and 8 bases stayed unmatched. The CDR3 sequence is CASSPSTGQGTYEQYF. DNA of the CDR3: TGTGCCAGCTCACCATCAACAGGACAGGGTACCTACGAGCAGTACTTC.

The gene calls are TRBV2 and TRBJ2-4; 7 bases align to TRBD2. CDR1 SNHLY and CDR2 FYNNEI come from the germline V gene. This CDR3 is built from 15 residues. With V trimmed by 2 bases and J by 8 bases, 9 bases remained unmatched. CDR3 DNA sequence: TGTGCCAGCAGTGAATCCCCAGGCGGGAGAGACATTCAGTACTTC. Protein: CASSESPGGRDIQYF.

This chain connects TRBV9 to TRBJ1-2; D call uncertain. This CDR3 is 12 amino acids long. Germline CDR1 SGDLS, CDR2 YYNGEE. Trimming cost V 7 bases and J 2 bases, with 9 bases left between them. The CDR3 DNA reads TGTGCCAGCCGTGGGAGGAACTATGGCTACACCTTC. This gives the protein CASRGRNYGYTF.

The J gene is TRBJ2-2, the V gene TRBV7-3; 8 bases agree with TRBD1. CDR3 size: 14 residues. Germline V gene lookup returns CDR1 SGHTA and CDR2 FQGTGA. J gave up 4 bases and V 4 bases, and 2 bases lay outside the gene matches. The chain's CDR3 is CASSSTGGTGELFF. The CDR3 DNA reads TGTGCCAGCAGCTCTACAGGGGGCACCGGGGAGCTGTTTTTT. Combining the CDR3 with reference TRBV7-3 and TRBJ2-2 gives the whole variable domain GAGVSQTPSNKVTEKGKYVELRCDPISGHTALYWYRQSLGQGPEFLIYFQGTGAADDSGLPNDRFFAVRPEGSVSTLKIQRTERGDSAVYLCASSSTGGTGELFFGEGSRLTVL.

The chain joins TRBV7-3 to TRBJ2-3; perhaps TRBD1 as D (5 bases). Trimming left V 1 base short and J 7 bases short, with 12 bases between. The CDR3 consists of 14 residues. The germline gives CDR1 SGHTA, CDR2 FQGTGA. DNA for the CDR3: TGTGCCAGCAGCTTAAGAGCTTCAGGGAATACGCAGTATTTT. Its protein is CASSLRASGNTQYF.

This clone was seen a few times. The chain joins TRBV7-2 to TRBJ1-1; D is uncertain. The V gene lost 5 bases and the J gene lost 1 base, with 8 bases spanning the gap. The germline CDR1 and CDR2 sequences are SGHTA and FQGNSA. The CDR3 is 13 amino acids. The CDR3 DNA reads as TGTGCCAGCAGCCTAGAGGGGAACACTGAAGCTTTCTTT. It yields the protein CASSLEGNTEAFF.

The chain couples TRBV7-2 to TRBJ2-7; maybe TRBD1 (6 bases). V gave up 7 bases and J gave up 5 bases, with 21 bases separating them. This CDR3 has 15 amino acids. Germline V CDR1 and CDR2: SGHTA, FQGNSA. CDR3 nucleotides: TGTGCCAGCACCTACGGTTGGCAGGGGAGCGACGAGCAGTACTTC. Translated, it gives CASTYGWQGSDEQYF.

The genes are TRBV13 and TRBJ2-1; perhaps D is TRBD1 or TRBD2 (6 bases each). The V and J ends lost 1 base and 5 bases respectively, with 12 bases between them. The germline V gene has CDR1 PRHDT and CDR2 FYEKMQ (reference sequence). The CDR3 consists of 15 residues. CDR3 sequence (DNA): TGTGCCAGCAGCTTAGAGGGGGGCCCAAACAATGAGCAGTTCTTC. It is translated as CASSLEGGPNNEQFF.

Only one count was recorded for this clone. The chain is built from TRBV15 and TRBJ2-6, with D uncertain. The CDR3 runs 15 residues. Trimming removed 0 bases from V and 1 base from J, with 4 bases in between. The germline CDR1 and CDR2 sequences are LNHNV and YYDKDF (reference sequence). Here the CDR3 DNA reads TGTGCCACCAGCAGAGATTTGTCTGGGGCCAACGTCCTGACTTTC. It specifies CATSRDLSGANVLTF.